This is a list of T cell receptor beta chains from one sample in a study of T-cell memory formation after mild COVID-19. TCRdb recomputed calls from the 5' RACE reads with MiXCR, one row per CDR3 protein. The repertoire holds approximately 100,000 distinct CDR3 sequences, with 11% as singletons. Input material: PBMCs or a T cell subset sorted from them (not recorded which). Every receptor here comes from a man aged 18 to 30 who had mild COVID-19 (a few samples of this study predate the infection). Cell type and time point are not known. Each CDR3 is given with its conserved first and last residue. Fields, in order: CDR3 length, D gene, J gene, clone size, V gene, CDR3 DNA, CDR3 protein. D genes are given only for firm matches. Size values are once, few and many counts, or a class for expanded clones, and some rows have none.

CDR3 length: 14
D gene: NA
J gene: TRBJ1-2
clone size: NA
V gene: TRBV19
CDR3 DNA: TGTGCCAGTAGTCTCACCCAGGACAGATATGGCTACACCTTC
CDR3 protein: CASSLTQDRYGYTF

CDR3 length: 14
D gene: NA
J gene: TRBJ1-3
clone size: NA
V gene: TRBV12-3/TRBV12-4
CDR3 DNA: TGTGCCAGCCCCTTGGACTTCTCTGGAAACACCATATATTTT
CDR3 protein: CASPLDFSGNTIYF

CDR3 length: 12
D gene: NA
J gene: TRBJ2-3
clone size: NA
V gene: TRBV12-3/TRBV12-4
CDR3 DNA: TGTGCCAGCAGTCTTGGGGACCCAGCGCAGTATTTT
CDR3 protein: CASSLGDPAQYF

CDR3 length: 15
D gene: TRBD2
J gene: TRBJ2-5
clone size: NA
V gene: TRBV9
CDR3 DNA: TGTGCCAGCAGCACCCCGCGGGGGGGCCTAGAGACCCAGTACTTC
CDR3 protein: CASSTPRGGLETQYF

CDR3 length: 14
D gene: NA
J gene: TRBJ2-3
clone size: NA
V gene: TRBV4-1
CDR3 DNA: TGCGCCAGCAGCCAAGAGGAACTAGCAGATACGCAGTATTTT
CDR3 protein: CASSQEELADTQYF

CDR3 length: 13
D gene: NA
J gene: TRBJ2-7
clone size: NA
V gene: TRBV5-1
CDR3 DNA: TGCGCCAGCAGCCCAAGCGTTGACTACGAGCAGTACTTC
CDR3 protein: CASSPSVDYEQYF

CDR3 length: 13
D gene: NA
J gene: TRBJ2-2
clone size: few
V gene: TRBV4-1
CDR3 DNA: TGCGCCAGCAGCCAAGTCGGGGCCGGGGAGCTGTTTTTT
CDR3 protein: CASSQVGAGELFF

CDR3 length: 15
D gene: NA
J gene: TRBJ2-7
clone size: NA
V gene: TRBV5-1
CDR3 DNA: TGCGCCAGCAGAGGGATGAGGGGCGCTTTAAACGAGCAGTACTTC
CDR3 protein: CASRGMRGALNEQYF

CDR3 length: 15
D gene: TRBD2
J gene: TRBJ2-3
clone size: NA
V gene: TRBV5-1
CDR3 DNA: TGCGCCAGCAGCTTTAGCGGGGGGCCCCCAGATACGCAGTATTTT
CDR3 protein: CASSFSGGPPDTQYF

CDR3 length: 17
D gene: NA
J gene: TRBJ1-2
clone size: NA
V gene: TRBV27
CDR3 DNA: TGTGCCAGCAGTTTTACAGCATCCCTTATAGAGGGCTATGGCTACACCTTC
CDR3 protein: CASSFTASLIEGYGYTF

CDR3 length: 15
D gene: NA
J gene: TRBJ2-1
clone size: NA
V gene: TRBV5-1
CDR3 DNA: TGCGCCAGCAGCTTATACGGGCCTAGTCGGGATGAGCAGTTCTTC
CDR3 protein: CASSLYGPSRDEQFF

CDR3 length: 15
D gene: TRBD2
J gene: TRBJ2-3
clone size: NA
V gene: TRBV5-1
CDR3 DNA: TGCGCCAGCAGCTTCGGGGGGGTTCAGGCCGGTACGCAGTATTTT
CDR3 protein: CASSFGGVQAGTQYF

CDR3 length: 12
D gene: NA
J gene: TRBJ1-1
clone size: NA
V gene: TRBV7-9
CDR3 DNA: TGTGCCAGCAGCTTAGACAACACTGAAGCTTTCTTT
CDR3 protein: CASSLDNTEAFF

CDR3 length: 16
D gene: NA
J gene: TRBJ2-2
clone size: NA
V gene: TRBV7-3
CDR3 DNA: TGTGCCAGCAGCCGAGGCCCCGCGGGGAACACCGGGGAGCTGTTTTTT
CDR3 protein: CASSRGPAGNTGELFF

CDR3 length: 16
D gene: NA
J gene: TRBJ2-6
clone size: NA
V gene: TRBV10-3
CDR3 DNA: TGTGCCCCCCGGATCGAAGCTCACTCTGGGGCCAACGTCCTGACTTTC
CDR3 protein: CAPRIEAHSGANVLTF

CDR3 length: 12
D gene: NA
J gene: TRBJ1-5
clone size: many
V gene: TRBV7-4
CDR3 DNA: TGTGCCAGCAGCTTATTCACTCAGCCCCAGCATTTT
CDR3 protein: CASSLFTQPQHF

CDR3 length: 14
D gene: NA
J gene: TRBJ1-1
clone size: once
V gene: TRBV20-1
CDR3 DNA: TGCAGTGCTTTCCCAGTTGGAGGTAGCACTGAAGCTTTCTTT
CDR3 protein: CSAFPVGGSTEAFF

CDR3 length: 16
D gene: NA
J gene: TRBJ2-3
clone size: few
V gene: TRBV6-5
CDR3 DNA: TGTGCCAGCAGGGAGAAGGGGGGTATTACGGCAGATACGCAGTATTTT
CDR3 protein: CASREKGGITADTQYF

CDR3 length: 16
D gene: NA
J gene: TRBJ2-2
clone size: NA
V gene: TRBV4-3
CDR3 DNA: TGCGCCAGCAGCCAGAGGGTGGATCCGGACACCGGGGAGCTGTTTTTT
CDR3 protein: CASSQRVDPDTGELFF

CDR3 length: 14
D gene: NA
J gene: TRBJ1-1
clone size: NA
V gene: TRBV6-5
CDR3 DNA: TGTGCCAGCAGCGCGGCATATCAGGGGCAGGAAGCTTTCTTT
CDR3 protein: CASSAAYQGQEAFF